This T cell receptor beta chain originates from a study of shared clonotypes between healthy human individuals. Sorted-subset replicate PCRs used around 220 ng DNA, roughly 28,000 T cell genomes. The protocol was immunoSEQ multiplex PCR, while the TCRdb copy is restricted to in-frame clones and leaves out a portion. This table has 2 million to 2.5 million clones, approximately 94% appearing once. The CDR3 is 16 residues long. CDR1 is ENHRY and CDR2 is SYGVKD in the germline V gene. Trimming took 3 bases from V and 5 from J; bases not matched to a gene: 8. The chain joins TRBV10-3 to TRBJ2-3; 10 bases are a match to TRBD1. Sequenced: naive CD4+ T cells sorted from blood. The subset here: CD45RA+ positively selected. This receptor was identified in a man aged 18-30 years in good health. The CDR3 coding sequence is TGTGCCATCAGTGACCCGGACAGGGGGAAGGAAGATACGCAGTATTTT. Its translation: CAISDPDRGKEDTQYF.